This T cell receptor (beta chain) originates from a study of blood T cell repertoires in COVID-19. Turning to the study itself: Samples came from the United States, Italy and Spain, spanning acute and convalescent COVID-19.

Germline assignment: CDR1 SGHRS and CDR2 YFSETQ. The CDR3 has 15 residues. The V and J ends lost 3 bases and 8 bases, in that order; junction bases with no gene match: 9. Methods used by the authors: Reference gene primer amplification gave estimated nucleated cell counts. Generated by immunoSEQ multiplex PCR, the TCRdb table keeps only in-frame clones and is missing some. V, J and clone size derive from that table, while D and trimming were established from the DNA sequence. The sample has roughly 150,000 clones, around three quarters seen once. The sample comprised peripheral blood. V usage is TRBV5-1 and J usage is TRBJ1-4, with 8 bases that match TRBD1. The TCR originated in a man aged 55 to 70 with acute or convalescent COVID-19. The chain's CDR3 is CASSSTGTGGEKLFF. The CDR3 nucleotides read TGCGCCAGCAGCTCAACCGGGACAGGCGGCGAAAAACTGTTTTTT.